One and the same sample provided the 6 T cell receptor beta chains below, sequenced in a study of vaccination and CD4 T cells after COVID-19. No antigen has been assigned to these receptors. The Oncomine TCR Beta short-read assay sequenced DNA from cultured CD4+ T cells. Genomic DNA was isolated from cultured CD4+ T cells. Using its own MiXCR run on the PCR reads, TCRdb lists one record per CDR3 protein. This table has 8,000 or so distinct CDR3 sequences, 30% to 40% appearing once. Described treatment: approximately nine-day PBMC culture with coronavirus spike peptide pools or control peptides (ViraFEST assay). The unexposed donor's CD4+ T cells were collected before the COVID-19 pandemic (2011-2018). Sequencing used CD4+ T cells from blood, cultured in vitro. The receptors derive from a human donor in good health.

The CDR3 loop is CASSVEGRETQYF. CDR3 coding DNA: TGTGCCAGCAGCGTAGAAGGGAGAGAGACCCAGTACTTC. The V call is TRBV9, the J call TRBJ2-5; possibly TRBD2 for D (5 bases). The V end lost 0 bases, the J end lost 4 bases, and 7 bases lay between the germline ends. The CDR3 consists of 13 residues. Germline CDR1 reads SGDLS; CDR2 reads YYNGEE. The full variable domain, with the rest looked up from reference TRBV9 and TRBJ2-5, is DSGVTQTPKHLITATGQRVTLRCSPRSGDLSVYWYQQSLDQGLQFLIQYYNGEERAKGNILERFSAQQFPDLHSELNLSSLELGDSALYFCASSVEGRETQYFGPGTRLLVL.

This clonotype was seen a few times. The CDR3 DNA is TGTGCCAGCAGTTCGGGACAGGTCGTATACGAGCAGTACTTC. Amino acids: CASSSGQVVYEQYF. The chain employs TRBV6-5 and TRBJ2-7; 8 bases match TRBD1. V lost 4 bases and J lost 4; bases outside the gene matches: 6. Germline V gene lookup returns CDR1 MNHEY and CDR2 SVGAGI. The CDR3 runs to 14 residues.

The V gene is TRBV28, the J gene TRBJ1-1, with 7 bases fitting TRBD1. V shed 3 bases and J 5 bases; nucleotides not matched to a gene: 9. CDR3 length: 15 amino acids. Looked up from germline, CDR1 is MDHEN and CDR2 is SYDVKM. Here the CDR3 DNA reads TGTGCCAGCAGTTTGGGCAGGGGGGGCGGAACTGAAGCTTTCTTT. Its translation is CASSLGRGGGTEAFF.

The rearrangement uses TRBV20-1 and TRBJ2-7; D may be TRBD2 (6 bases). The V gene lost 5 bases and the J gene lost 7 bases, with 18 bases spanning the gap. The CDR3 length is 13 residues. Germline V lookup: CDR1 DFQATT, CDR2 SNEGSKA (reference sequence). CDR3 amino acids: CSADKLARREQYF. DNA for the CDR3: TGCAGTGCTGATAAACTAGCTCGGAGGGAGCAGTACTTC.

The rearrangement uses TRBV28 and TRBJ1-6; D unresolved. Germline V gives CDR1 MDHEN, CDR2 SYDVKM. V lost 3 bases and J lost 4, with 10 bases in between. The CDR3 totals 15 residues. The CDR3 here is CASSFFGRYNSPLHF. The CDR3 nucleotides read TGTGCCAGCAGTTTTTTCGGCCGGTATAATTCACCCCTCCACTTT.

This clonotype has just a few counts. V and J are TRBV7-2 and TRBJ1-1; TRBD1 matches at 8 bases. V lost 5 bases to trimming and J lost 4 bases; unmatched junction nucleotides: 6. CDR3 length: 14 residues. Germline V CDR1 and CDR2: SGHTA, FQGNSA. The CDR3 DNA is TGTGCCAGCAGCCTCCAGGGGGCGAGCACTGAAGCTTTCTTT. Translated, it gives CASSLQGASTEAFF. Variable domain in full (rest from reference TRBV7-2 and TRBJ1-1): GAGVSQSPSNKVTEKGKDVELRCDPISGHTALYWYRQSLGQGLEFLIYFQGNSAPDKSGLPSDRFSAERTGGSVSTLTIQRTQQEDSAVYLCASSLQGASTEAFFGQGTRLTVV.